This T cell receptor (beta chain) was sequenced during a study of blood T cell repertoires in COVID-19. The overall study: Collection of acute and convalescent COVID-19 samples took place in the United States, Italy and Spain. T cells, B-cell-depleted T cells, or PBMCs provided the cDNA or gDNA that served as material.

Per the original methods: Scientists estimated how many nucleated cells there were by amplifying reference gene primers. Using immunoSEQ multiplex PCR, the repertoire was profiled, and TCRdb retains in-frame clones only, with some absent. V and J calls and clone size are given by that table; D and trimming were obtained from the DNA. Among about 150,000 clones listed, over 75% were seen once. This CDR3 has 15 residues. This TCR was recovered from a middle-aged woman with acute or convalescent COVID-19. The genes are TRBV21-1 and TRBJ1-6; TRBD1, as called in the table, went unchecked against the DNA. TRBV21-1 counts as a pseudogene. The sample was peripheral blood. CDR3: CASSKWDRGDSPLHF. CDR3 sequence (DNA): TGTGCCAGCAGCAAATGGGACAGGGGGGATTCACCCCTCCACTTT.